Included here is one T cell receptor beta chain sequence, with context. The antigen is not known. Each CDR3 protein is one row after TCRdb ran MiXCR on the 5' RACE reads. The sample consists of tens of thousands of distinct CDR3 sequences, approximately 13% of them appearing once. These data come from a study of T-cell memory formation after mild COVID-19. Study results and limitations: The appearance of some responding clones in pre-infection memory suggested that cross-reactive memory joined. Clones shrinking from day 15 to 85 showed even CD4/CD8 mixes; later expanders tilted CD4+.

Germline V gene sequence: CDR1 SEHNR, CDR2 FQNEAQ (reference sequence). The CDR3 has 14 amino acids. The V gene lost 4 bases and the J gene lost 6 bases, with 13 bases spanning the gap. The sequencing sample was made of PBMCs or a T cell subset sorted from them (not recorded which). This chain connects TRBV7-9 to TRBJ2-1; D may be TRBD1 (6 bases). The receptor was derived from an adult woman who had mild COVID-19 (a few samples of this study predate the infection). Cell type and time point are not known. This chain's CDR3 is CASSSPDRLNEQFF. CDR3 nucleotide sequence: TGTGCCAGCAGCTCCCCGGACAGACTCAATGAGCAGTTCTTC.